The 30 T cell receptor beta chains listed next were all sequenced from one sample in a study of blood T cell repertoires in COVID-19. Here immunoSEQ multiplex PCR was the method, and the copy in TCRdb shows in-frame clones only, minus some. Of nearly 40,000 clones listed, about 80% are singletons. The specimen sequenced was peripheral blood. The receptors stem from an elderly man with active or convalescent COVID-19.

V is TRBV7-9 and J is TRBJ2-7; possibly TRBD1 for D (6 bases). Between the trimmed V and J ends, which lost 1 base and 6 bases, there was a span of 13 bases. The CDR3 totals 14 residues. The V gene's germline CDR1 is SEHNR and CDR2 FQNEAQ (reference sequence). In DNA form, the CDR3 reads TGTGCCAGCAGCTTAGATACCCGAGGGGGCGAGCAGTACTTC. Protein sequence: CASSLDTRGGEQYF.

The chain combines TRBV6-5 with TRBJ2-3, with 11 bases fitting TRBD2. Per germline, CDR1 MNHEY and CDR2 SVGAGI. V shed 5 bases, J shed 5 bases, and the junction held 3 bases outside the gene matches. The CDR3 extends over 14 amino acids. The CDR3 region has the DNA TGTGCCAGCAGTCTAGCGGGGGGCCGAGATACGCAGTATTTT. Translation gives CASSLAGGRDTQYF.

The chain employs TRBV15 and TRBJ2-3; maybe TRBD1 (5 bases). Germline lookup yields CDR1 LNHNV and CDR2 YYDKDF (reference sequence). The CDR3 runs to 15 residues. The V end lost 4 bases, the J end lost 3 bases, and 14 bases lay between the germline ends. This CDR3 reads CATSKTAGATDTQYF. In DNA form, the CDR3 reads TGTGCCACCAGCAAGACAGCTGGGGCGACAGATACGCAGTATTTT.

The chain joins TRBV5-1 to TRBJ2-7; 9 bases agree with TRBD1. The CDR3 spans 15 residues. Germline V gene lookup returns CDR1 SGHRS and CDR2 YFSETQ. Trimming cost V 4 bases and J 3 bases; bases outside gene matches: 8. The CDR3 DNA reads as TGCGCCAGCAGCAAACGGACAGGGGAATACTACGAGCAGTACTTC. This sequence encodes CASSKRTGEYYEQYF.

V and J are TRBV7-9 and TRBJ2-7; 7 positions match TRBD2. CDR1 and CDR2 from the germline V gene are SEHNR and FQNEAQ (reference sequence). The CDR3 sequence is 15 residues long. The J segment lost 3 bases and the V segment lost 1 base, leaving 6 bases of the junction unmatched. CDR3: CASSLGDYPRYEQYF. Here the CDR3 DNA reads TGTGCCAGCAGCTTAGGGGACTATCCGCGCTACGAGCAGTACTTC.

This clone was counted a few times. The J gene is TRBJ2-2, the V gene TRBV5-1; tentative D call: TRBD1 (6 bases). Trimming took 2 bases from V and 4 from J, leaving 12 bases between them. CDR1 SGHRS and CDR2 YFSETQ come from the germline V gene. This CDR3 is built from 15 residues. The CDR3 loop reads CASSFSTGSTGELFF. CDR3 DNA sequence: TGCGCCAGCAGCTTTTCAACAGGGTCCACCGGGGAGCTGTTTTTT.

The CDR3 DNA is TGTGCCAGCAGTGTCAGGGGTCGAAACACCATATATTTT. It yields the protein CASSVRGRNTIYF. The chain employs TRBV2 and TRBJ1-3; D may be TRBD1 (6 bases). The CDR3 sequence is 13 residues long. CDR1 and CDR2 (germline): SNHLY, FYNNEI. V lost 4 bases to trimming and J lost 5 bases, with 9 bases between them.

The gene calls are TRBV18 and TRBJ2-7; unclear D gene. Germline loops: CDR1 KGHSH, CDR2 LQKENI. The CDR3 consists of 14 residues. Trimming took off 0 bases at V and 2 bases at J, with 8 bases between the two ends. The chain's CDR3 is CASSPPGSPYEQYF. The CDR3 DNA reads TGTGCCAGCTCACCACCGGGCAGCCCCTACGAGCAGTACTTC.

The chain combines TRBV5-5 with TRBJ2-7; the match to TRBD2 covers 8 bases. CDR1 SGHKS and CDR2 YYEKEE come from the germline V gene (reference sequence). The J segment lost 4 bases and the V segment lost 0 bases, leaving 6 bases of the junction unmatched. The CDR3 is 15 amino acids. The CDR3 here is CASSLVVVAGYEQYF. The CDR3 nucleotides read TGTGCCAGCAGCTTGGTGGTGGTAGCGGGATACGAGCAGTACTTC.

This clone was found once. The V and J genes are TRBV6-2 or TRBV6-3 and TRBJ1-1, with TRBD1 identical over 7 bases. V shed 6 bases, J shed 5 bases, and the junction held 6 bases outside the gene matches. Germline V CDR1 and CDR2: MNHEY, SVGEGT. The CDR3 has 13 amino acids. CDR3 sequence: CASSVQGRTEAFF. DNA of the CDR3: TGTGCCAGCAGCGTACAGGGGAGGACTGAAGCTTTCTTT.

The chain employs TRBV20-1 and TRBJ1-2; D is unresolved. This CDR3 contains 10 residues. CDR1 is DFQATT, CDR2 SNEGSKA, per germline (reference sequence). With 3 bases removed from V and 8 bases from J, the gap between germline ends came to 7 bases. CDR3 amino acids: CSASWAGYTF. CDR3 sequence (DNA): TGCAGTGCTAGTTGGGCCGGCTACACCTTC.

The chain joins TRBV6-6 to TRBJ2-3; D possibly corresponds to TRBD2 (6 bases). Germline assignment: CDR1 MNHNY and CDR2 SVGAGI (reference sequence). Trimming stripped 6 bases from V and 6 bases from J, with 19 bases between. The CDR3 sequence is 15 residues long. The CDR3 DNA reads TGTGCCAGCAGAGGGGAGGACCCCTCGCCCGATACGCAGTATTTT. Translated: CASRGEDPSPDTQYF.

V usage is TRBV5-1 and J usage is TRBJ2-3, with 8 bases that match TRBD1. CDR3 length equals 15 residues. Germline lookup yields CDR1 SGHRS and CDR2 YFSETQ. Trimming at V came to 4 bases and at J to 4 bases, leaving 8 bases not matched to a gene. The CDR3 coding sequence is TGCGCCAGCAGCCCGGTCGCAGGGGGCCCAGATACGCAGTATTTT. Its protein product is CASSPVAGGPDTQYF.

The V call is TRBV30, the J call TRBJ1-6; 7 bases map to TRBD1. The CDR3 length is 12 residues. The germline V gene has CDR1 GTSNPN and CDR2 SVGIG (reference sequence). The J segment lost 10 bases and the V segment lost 5 bases, leaving 5 bases of the junction unmatched. The CDR3 DNA sequence: TGTGCCTGGGACAGGGTAGGCTCACCCCTCCACTTT. It codes for CAWDRVGSPLHF.

The chain links TRBV9 to TRBJ1-1, with D perhaps TRBD1 (5 bases). This CDR3 has 16 amino acids. The germline gives CDR1 SGDLS, CDR2 YYNGEE. The germline V and J ends were trimmed by 0 bases and 1 base, with 13 bases remaining between them. CDR3 nucleotide sequence: TGTGCCAGCAGCGTAGGCGTGTTGGGGCAGAACACTGAAGCTTTCTTT. Encoded protein: CASSVGVLGQNTEAFF.

The chain uses TRBV28 and TRBJ2-1, with 8 bases matching TRBD2. The CDR3 consists of 15 residues. Germline CDR1 is MDHEN and CDR2 is SYDVKM. With 6 bases clipped from V and 9 bases from J, the junction kept 13 bases outside the gene matches. The CDR3 protein is CASSPRGTGGPEQFF. As DNA, the CDR3 is TGTGCCAGCAGCCCAAGAGGGACGGGAGGGCCTGAGCAGTTCTTC.

The chain uses TRBV4-2 and TRBJ2-1; the match to TRBD1 covers 7 bases. Germline V gene lookup returns CDR1 LGHNA and CDR2 YNFKEQ. The CDR3 extends over 14 amino acids. The V and J ends lost 0 bases and 8 bases, in that order; junction bases with no gene match: 4. Here the CDR3 DNA reads TGTGCCAGCAGCCAAGAAGCCCAGGGGGATGAGCAGTTCTTC. Residues: CASSQEAQGDEQFF.

The chain uses TRBV4-1 and TRBJ1-2; 9 nucleotides line up with TRBD1. CDR3 length: 15 amino acids. Germline V lookup: CDR1 MGHRA, CDR2 YSYEKL. J was trimmed by 4 bases and V by 1 base; bases with no gene match: 4. CDR3 coding DNA: TGCGCCAGCAGCCAAGGTACAGGGGGCGGCTATGGCTACACCTTC. Residues: CASSQGTGGGYGYTF.

The rearrangement links TRBV21-1 to TRBJ2-7; the table's D call TRBD2 went unverified against the DNA. TRBV21-1 is tagged as a pseudogene. The CDR3 runs to 15 residues. In nucleotides, the CDR3 is TGTGCCAGCAGCAAATTCGCACTAGGGCTCCACGAGCAGTACTTC. Translated: CASSKFALGLHEQYF.

The V call is TRBV25-1, the J call TRBJ2-3; D perhaps matches TRBD1 (5 bases). The V gene's germline CDR1 is MGHDK and CDR2 SYGVNS. The CDR3 is 14 residues long. V shed 3 bases and J shed 3 bases, with 10 bases lying between them. The CDR3 DNA is TGTGCCAGCAGTGACAGGGTCCAAACAGATACGCAGTATTTT. Translation: CASSDRVQTDTQYF.

This clone came up once. This sequence joins TRBV4-2 and TRBJ2-3, with D possibly matching TRBD2 (6 bases). This CDR3 has 15 residues. Germline values: CDR1 LGHNA, CDR2 YNFKEQ. Trimming removed 0 bases at V and 2 bases at J, with 9 bases between. CDR3 residues: CASSQDRTITDTQYF. The CDR3 DNA follows: TGTGCCAGCAGCCAAGATCGGACTATCACAGATACGCAGTATTTT.

In its sample, this clone was seen a few times. This rearrangement joins TRBV7-9 to TRBJ1-1; possibly TRBD1 for D (5 bases). The V end lost 0 bases, the J end lost 0 bases, and 8 bases lay between the germline ends. There are 15 residues in the CDR3. Germline values: CDR1 SEHNR, CDR2 FQNEAQ (reference sequence). DNA for the CDR3: TGTGCCAGCAGCTTAGCGCAGGGCCTGAACACTGAAGCTTTCTTT. Translating gives CASSLAQGLNTEAFF.

The chain has TRBV5-8 and TRBJ2-3; 14 positions match TRBD2. Germline lookup yields CDR1 SGHTS and CDR2 YDEGEE. This CDR3 contains 17 residues. J gave up 0 bases and V 3 bases, and 3 bases lay outside the gene matches. The CDR3 spells CASSSGLAGVSTDTQYF. The DNA of the CDR3 is TGTGCCAGCAGCTCGGGACTAGCGGGAGTAAGCACAGATACGCAGTATTTT.

The V call is TRBV5-1, the J call TRBJ2-3; TRBD2 matches 9 bases. The CDR3 covers 16 residues. Germline CDR1 SGHRS, CDR2 YFSETQ. V gave up 4 bases and J gave up 0 bases; unmatched junction bases: 6. The CDR3 reads CASSPGTSPSTDTQYF. The CDR3, as DNA: TGCGCCAGCAGCCCCGGGACTAGCCCTAGCACAGATACGCAGTATTTT. The full variable domain, with the rest looked up from reference TRBV5-1 and TRBJ2-3, is KAGVTQTPRYLIKTRGQQVTLSCSPISGHRSVSWYQQTPGQGLQFLFEYFSETQRNKGNFPGRFSGRQFSNSRSEMNVSTLELGDSALYLCASSPGTSPSTDTQYFGPGTRLTVL.

V and J are TRBV5-6 and TRBJ2-5, with D maybe TRBD1 (6 bases). Trimming pared 5 bases from V and 0 bases from J, leaving 11 bases between. The CDR3 is 14 residues long. The germline V gene has CDR1 SGHDT and CDR2 YYEEEE. The CDR3 spells CASRRDTNQETQYF. The CDR3 coding sequence is TGTGCCAGCAGAAGGGACACTAACCAAGAGACCCAGTACTTC. The complete variable domain, with remaining parts taken from reference TRBV5-6 and TRBJ2-5, reads DAGVTQSPTHLIKTRGQQVTLRCSPKSGHDTVSWYQQALGQGPQFIFQYYEEEERQRGNFPDRFSGHQFPNYSSELNVNALLLGDSALYLCASRRDTNQETQYFGPGTRLLVL.

This chain joins TRBV9 and TRBJ2-5; D is perhaps TRBD2 (6 bases). V shed 4 bases and J shed 4 bases, with 17 bases lying between them. Germline loops: CDR1 SGDLS, CDR2 YYNGEE. The CDR3 sequence is 15 residues long. CDR3 sequence (DNA): TGTGCCAGCAGCAGCGGGCTAGTCTTAGGAGAGACCCAGTACTTC. It is translated as CASSSGLVLGETQYF.

This chain joins TRBV14 and TRBJ2-5; 8 bases agree with TRBD2. V dropped 6 bases and J dropped 5; count of bases not matched to a gene: 8. CDR3 length: 14 amino acids. CDR1 and CDR2 (germline): SGHDN, FVKESK. The CDR3 sequence is CASSLSGSLETQYF. The CDR3, as DNA: TGTGCCAGCAGTTTGAGCGGGAGTCTGGAGACCCAGTACTTC.

This clone was found a few times. V usage is TRBV5-1 and J usage is TRBJ1-2, with 7 bases aligning to TRBD1. The CDR3 loop spans 15 amino acids. The ends lost 4 bases at V and 4 bases at J; junction bases unmatched: 10. CDR1 SGHRS and CDR2 YFSETQ come from the germline V gene. CDR3 DNA: TGCGCCAGCAGCCTTGGACAGGCTGGGCCCTATGGCTACACCTTC. It translates to CASSLGQAGPYGYTF. Combining the CDR3 with reference TRBV5-1 and TRBJ1-2 gives the whole variable domain KAGVTQTPRYLIKTRGQQVTLSCSPISGHRSVSWYQQTPGQGLQFLFEYFSETQRNKGNFPGRFSGRQFSNSRSEMNVSTLELGDSALYLCASSLGQAGPYGYTFGSGTRLTVV.

This chain connects TRBV7-9 to TRBJ1-4; unclear D gene. V lost 1 base, J lost 2 bases, and 11 bases lay in between. From germline, CDR1 is SEHNR and CDR2 FQNEAQ (reference sequence). The CDR3 spans 16 residues. The CDR3 reads CASSLEEGGTNEKLFF. Here the CDR3 DNA reads TGTGCCAGCAGCTTAGAAGAGGGAGGCACTAATGAAAAACTGTTTTTT.

This rearrangement joins TRBV19 to TRBJ1-5; 8 positions match TRBD1. With V trimmed by 1 base and J by 3 bases, 2 bases remained unmatched. The V gene's germline CDR1 is LNHDA and CDR2 SQIVND (reference sequence). The CDR3 totals 15 residues. CDR3: CASSIAQGANQPQHF. In DNA, the CDR3 is TGTGCCAGTAGTATAGCTCAGGGGGCCAATCAGCCCCAGCATTTT.